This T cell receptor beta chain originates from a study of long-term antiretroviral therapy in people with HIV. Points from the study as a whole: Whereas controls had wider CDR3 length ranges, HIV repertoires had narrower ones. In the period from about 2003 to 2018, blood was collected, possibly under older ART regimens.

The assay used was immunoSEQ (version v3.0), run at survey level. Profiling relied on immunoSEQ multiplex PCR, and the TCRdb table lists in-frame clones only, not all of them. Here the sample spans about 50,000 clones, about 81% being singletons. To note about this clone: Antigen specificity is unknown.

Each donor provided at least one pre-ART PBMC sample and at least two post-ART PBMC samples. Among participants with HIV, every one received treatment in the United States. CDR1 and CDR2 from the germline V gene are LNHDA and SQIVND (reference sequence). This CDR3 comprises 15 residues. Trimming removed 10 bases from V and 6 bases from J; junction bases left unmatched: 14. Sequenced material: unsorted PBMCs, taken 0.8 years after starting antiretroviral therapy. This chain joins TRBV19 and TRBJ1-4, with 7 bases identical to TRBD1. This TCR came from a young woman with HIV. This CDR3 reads CAIPPFGTEDEKLFF. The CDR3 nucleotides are TGTGCCATTCCACCTTTCGGGACAGAAGATGAAAAACTGTTTTTT.